This TCR beta chain was captured by sequencing in a study of blood T cell repertoires in COVID-19. Looking at the study overall: Samples of COVID-19 (acute and convalescent) were obtained from the United States, Italy and Spain. Sources were T cells, B-cell-depleted T cells, or PBMCs; the material itself was cDNA or gDNA.

Authors' methods: How many nucleated cells were present was estimated from reference gene primer amplification. TCRdb's table, derived via immunoSEQ multiplex PCR, lists solely in-frame clones and lacks some. That table furnishes V, J and clone size, whereas the DNA furnished D and trimming. This table has around 260,000 clones, 70% to 90% appearing once. Trimming cost V 6 bases and J 7 bases; bases outside gene matches: 7. Germline CDR1 is MNHEY and CDR2 is SVGAGI. This CDR3 region has 14 residues. This TCR derives from a man aged 25-45 years with active or convalescent COVID-19. The chain recombines TRBV6-5 with TRBJ2-7, with 12 positions matching TRBD1. The sequencing input was peripheral blood. In DNA form, the CDR3 reads TGTGCCAGCAGAAGCCGGGACAGGGGGCTTGAGCAGTACTTC. Translated: CASRSRDRGLEQYF.